This T cell receptor (beta chain) was profiled in a study of sequential checkpoint blockade in melanoma. Produced via immunoSEQ multiplex PCR; TCRdb's table is partial and in-frame only. The repertoire has 3,000 to 4,500 clones, roughly 63% of them found once; the top ten carry more than 20%. Germline V lookup: CDR1 LNHNV, CDR2 YYDKDF (reference sequence). V was shortened by 5 bases and J by 0 bases, with 8 bases between the two germline ends. The CDR3 is made up of 13 amino acids. The sample's treatment: randomized to nivolumab then ipilimumab (arm A) or the reverse (arm B). No patient had prior DNA-damaging chemotherapy.

The gene calls are TRBV15 and TRBJ2-7; no definite D call. This TCR came from a human donor with melanoma. This specimen was CD8+ T cells sorted from blood (inferred from file names), taken from a patient given nivolumab and ipilimumab in sequence. CDR3 loop: CATSLLSSYEQYF. The CDR3 nucleotides read TGTGCCACCAGCTTGCTGAGCTCCTACGAGCAGTACTTC.